Following are 10 T cell receptor beta chains from one sample sequenced in a study of T-cell memory formation after mild COVID-19. TCRdb fed the 5' RACE reads into MiXCR, producing one record per CDR3 protein. Of roughly 200,000 distinct CDR3 sequences in the sample, approximately 16% were seen once. Sequenced material: PBMCs or a T cell subset sorted from them (not recorded which). The receptors shown here come from an adult woman who had mild COVID-19 (a few samples of this study predate the infection). Cell type and time point are not known.

The rearrangement joins TRBV11-3 to TRBJ2-3, with unresolved D. CDR1 and CDR2 (germline): SGHNT, YENEEA. The CDR3 is made up of 14 amino acids. Trimming stripped 0 bases from V and 6 bases from J, with 10 bases between. CDR3 nucleotide sequence: TGTGCCAGCAGCTTAGATCGCAGGCTGGATACGCAGTATTTT. Amino acids: CASSLDRRLDTQYF.

The DNA for the CDR3 is TGTGCCAGCAGCTTATCACAGGGTAGAAGCACCGGGGAGCTGTTTTTT. It is translated as CASSLSQGRSTGELFF. The chain employs TRBV7-9 and TRBJ2-2; maybe TRBD1 (6 bases). From germline, CDR1 is SEHNR and CDR2 FQNEAQ (reference sequence). V was clipped by 2 bases and J by 4 bases, with 14 bases between them. The CDR3 has 16 amino acids.

This clonotype was seen only a few times. The rearrangement links TRBV12-3 or TRBV12-4 to TRBJ2-7; 9 bases align to TRBD1. V lost 7 bases, J lost 1 base, and 2 bases stayed unmatched. The CDR3 loop spans 13 amino acids. This CDR3 is CASTGTGSYEQYF. The CDR3 coding sequence is TGTGCCAGCACCGGGACAGGGTCCTACGAGCAGTACTTC.

This clonotype was counted many times. The rearrangement uses TRBV12-3 or TRBV12-4 and TRBJ2-5; D may be TRBD1 or TRBD2 (6 bases each). The CDR3 runs to 15 residues. V lost 2 bases to trimming and J lost 2 bases, with 12 bases between them. In DNA form, the CDR3 reads TGTGCCAGCAGTTTAAGGAGAGGGGGGCAAGAGACCCAGTACTTC. Translated, it gives CASSLRRGGQETQYF.

The chain employs TRBV6-2 or TRBV6-3 and TRBJ1-1; D is undetermined. Germline values: CDR1 MNHEY, CDR2 SVGEGT. The CDR3 spans 14 residues. The V gene lost 0 bases and the J gene lost 4 bases, with 9 bases spanning the gap. Here the CDR3 reads CASSYSPPSTEAFF. The CDR3, as DNA: TGTGCCAGCAGTTACTCCCCCCCATCCACTGAAGCTTTCTTT.

The rearrangement links TRBV5-5 to TRBJ1-1; 7 bases line up with TRBD1. V was clipped by 7 bases and J by 1 base; unmatched bases: 7. This CDR3 spans 14 amino acids. Per germline, CDR1 SGHKS and CDR2 YYEKEE (reference sequence). The CDR3 is CASGGAGGNTEAFF. The CDR3 bases are TGTGCCAGCGGGGGAGCAGGGGGGAACACTGAAGCTTTCTTT.

This clonotype was observed a handful of times. This chain uses TRBV7-8 with TRBJ2-7; TRBD1 matches at 8 bases. CDR3 length equals 14 residues. With 5 bases clipped from V and 3 bases from J, the junction kept 6 bases outside the gene matches. Germline CDR1 is SGHVS and CDR2 is FQNEAQ. In nucleotides, the CDR3 is TGTGCCAGCAGCGGACGGACAGGGCTCTACGAGCAGTACTTC. Protein product: CASSGRTGLYEQYF.

The chain couples TRBV4-1 to TRBJ2-6; 7 nucleotides agree with TRBD1. This CDR3 has 17 residues. The V gene end was trimmed by 6 bases and the J gene end by 1 base; junction bases not matched to a gene: 9. CDR1 is MGHRA and CDR2 is YSYEKL in the germline V gene. The CDR3 loop reads CASRQTGSASGANVLTF. In DNA form, the CDR3 reads TGCGCCAGCAGACAGACAGGGTCGGCGTCTGGGGCCAACGTCCTGACTTTC.

This chain uses TRBV6-2 or TRBV6-3 with TRBJ2-7; 14 nucleotides align to TRBD2. CDR1 and CDR2 (germline): MNHEY, SVGEGT. Unmatched junction bases numbered 5, after V lost 7 bases and J lost 6 bases. The CDR3 loop spans 14 amino acids. CDR3 DNA sequence: TGTGCCAGCATGTGGACTAGCGGGAGGACCGAGCAGTACTTC. Translated, it gives CASMWTSGRTEQYF.

This clonotype turned up a few times. In DNA, the CDR3 is TGTGCCAGCAGTTCGGCTGGATCAACTAATGAAAAACTGTTTTTT. Translated, it gives CASSSAGSTNEKLFF. V is TRBV12-3 or TRBV12-4 and J is TRBJ1-4; no clear D. The CDR3 runs to 15 residues. V lost 4 bases and J 0 bases, leaving 9 bases between the germline ends.